This T cell receptor (beta chain) was profiled in a study of shared clonotypes between healthy human individuals (dated by TCRdb to 2018 to 2021). About the investigation overall: The cohort included three men and a couple of women between 18 and 49 years of age. Per donor, three plates each were used for CD4 naive and CD4 memory, two for CD8 naive, and one for CD8 memory. The study deeply sequenced blood TCR repertoires of about 5 healthy adults to estimate repertoire size and the extent of clonotype sharing between individuals. To increase sequencing depth and limit assay-specific biases, different laboratories used diverse techniques to prepare libraries and sequence TCR repertoires. Leukapheresis yielded between about 0.85 and 10 billion PBMCs per donor.

For the CD8 naive samples, CD45RO-negative cells were positively selected for CCR7, yielding a CD45RA+CCR7+ population from which TemRA cells were excluded. Donors were healthy HIV-negative adults with no recently reported acute infections or vaccinations. All donors were Caucasian adults living in Nashville, Tennessee, USA. Blood was obtained by leukapheresis, after which PBMCs were separated by Ficoll-Histopaque density gradient centrifugation and cryopreserved in liquid nitrogen vapor phase. Analytical flow cytometry was used to check the purity and quantity of each magnetically sorted T cell population. Each sorted fraction had its genomic DNA isolated and then quantified by UV absorbance on a Nanodrop 2000c. The CDR3 goes from the cysteine to the phenylalanine over 18 residues. The only DNA kept is the CDR3, 54 bases in frame from the first base. V loses 2 bases, J loses 3 bases, and the germline ends lie 19 bases apart. CDR1 KGHSH and CDR2 LQKENI are derived from the germline V gene.

Comments on this clone: Its antigen is unknown. Base quality data are lacking; no much larger clone is found one base away.

Using the deep immunoSEQ assay, multiplex PCR amplified TCR CDR3 regions from genomic DNA. Extracted genomic DNA from each cell subset was distributed evenly across all wells of several immunoSEQ 96-well plates, and each plate was treated as a replicate. For sorted subsets, roughly 190 ng of genomic DNA, equivalent to some 33,000 T cell genomes, went into each replicate PCR. The purified libraries were quantified using a Qubit 3.0 fluorometer, sized with a Bioanalyzer 2100, and then quantified again using the KAPA Library Quantification kit. Each immunoSEQ 96-well plate was sequenced on its own single-read 150-cycle Illumina NextSeq 550 flow cell. Processing in the source paper ran as follows. Because only junctional sequences without quality scores were contained in the immunoSEQ output, filtering matching that applied to full-length reads could not be performed. Sequences were annotated with PyIR, a Python wrapper for IgBLAST v1.9, using IMGT germline references to assign V/J genes and CDR3. Any read was removed if the V/J assignment was weak (E-value above 1e-6), the CDR3 was missing, or the read contained stop codons, out-of-frame junctions, or ambiguous translated residues. V3J clonotypes were defined as sequences sharing an identical inferred V gene, J gene, and CDR3 amino acid sequence. To compute the percentage overlap between repertoires, the number of shared unique clonotypes was divided by the size of the smaller repertoire. RTK rarefaction, the Chao1 estimator, and Recon v2.1 estimates of unobserved clonotypes were used to assess repertoire richness. Generation probabilities for all TCRbeta clonotypes obtained by the gDNA method from a handful of donors were computed using OLGA. Drawn from immuneACCESS, this table holds only the in-frame rearrangements with V and J called that TCRdb kept. Clones are partly lost; checked studies trace under half to an unresolved V gene and leave the rest unexplained. V and J calls and clone size are given by that table; D and trimming were obtained from the DNA. This sample is represented by around 2,100,000 clones; roughly 94% of them were singletons. Clones ranked in the top ten supply 0.95% to 1.5% of the sample.

Overall study outcomes, separate from this receptor: Clonotypes shared by all four sorted-subset donors showed higher generation probabilities than non-shared clonotypes. Naive subsets generally had larger estimated clonotype richness than memory subsets. Because the study included a small number of donors, the genetic and exposure-history diversity represented was limited. Only blood was sampled, and tissue TCR repertoires likely differ from those in blood. Even with the large sequencing depth, rarefaction of the sorted-subset datasets indicated that sequencing was incomplete. Based on pairwise subsampling, the degree of clonotype sharing among donors was expected to be affected by sequencing depth. Sharing across several donors was observed for 5% to 6.5% of naive CD4, over 3% of naive CD8, 2% to 2.5% of memory CD4, and roughly 0.4% of memory CD8 clonotypes.

Specimen: naive CD8+ T cells sorted from blood. The cell subset or site label, read with the paper, signifies: CD45RA+CCR7+. The sequence was obtained from a man between 18 and 35 years old in good health. The rearrangement combines TRBV18 with TRBJ2-2; the D match is possibly TRBD1 or TRBD2, with 5 bases aligned in each. This receptor has the CDR3 CASSPSFGGLGHTGELFF. The DNA sequence reads TGTGCCAGCTCACCATCTTTCGGAGGATTGGGACACACCGGGGAGCTGTTTTTT.